Below are 2 T cell receptor beta chains sequenced from a single sample in a study of cytomegalovirus exposure and HLA in healthy donors (dated by TCRdb to the late 2010s). The library was generated by the immunoSEQ multiplex PCR assay. A mixture of 60 forward primers for TCR Vbeta segments and 13 reverse primers for TCR Jbeta segments was used in the multiplex PCR. Here the immuneACCESS table is served through TCRdb, limited to in-frame sequences with V and J called. Missing clones are a known gap in these copies; in checked studies unresolved V genes cover under half, and the rest lacks a known reason. For this sample the table gives roughly 170,000 clones, of which about three quarters were detected only once. The ten largest clones capture around 2.5% of the sample. Sequenced: PBMCs. Receptors originate from a female donor in good health and CMV-seronegative.

This clone was seen a handful of times. The chain uses TRBV6-6 and TRBJ1-2; D not certain. Germline CDR1 MNHNY, CDR2 SVGAGI (reference sequence). The CDR3 spans 13 residues. Trimming removed 7 bases from V and 3 bases from J, with 12 bases in between. The CDR3 sequence: CASTSTGDYGYTF. The CDR3 DNA sequence: TGTGCCAGCACCTCCACCGGAGACTATGGCTACACCTTC.

The J gene is TRBJ2-7, the V gene TRBV4-3; 7 bases line up with TRBD1. CDR1 is LGHNA and CDR2 is YSLEER in the germline V gene. Trimming took 4 bases from V and 2 from J; bases not matched to a gene: 8. The CDR3 spans 15 residues. DNA for the CDR3: TGCGCCAGCAGCCGAACCCAGGGGGAACCCTACGAGCAGTACTTC. As protein: CASSRTQGEPYEQYF.